Listed below are T cell receptor beta chains from one sample, sequenced in a study of blood T cell repertoires in COVID-19. This table comes from immunoSEQ multiplex PCR, and its TCRdb copy is limited to in-frame clones, with some not included. The sample lists hundreds of thousands of clones, about 85% occurring once. Sample: peripheral blood. These TCRs come from a woman younger than 35 with acute or convalescent COVID-19. Both conserved end residues are part of each CDR3. D genes are given only for firm matches. Not all rows give a size; the values are once, few, many and, for expanded clones, a class.

TRBJ1-2,TRBV6-5,TRBD1,-,TGTGCCAGCAGTTACCGGGACAGGGACTGGATAGATGGCTACACCTTC,CASSYRDRDWIDGYTF
TRBJ1-1,TRBV11-3,TRBD1,-,TGTGCCAGCAGCTCTGGGACAGTCACTGAAGCTTTCTTT,CASSSGTVTEAFF
TRBJ2-4,TRBV10-3,TRBD1,-,TGTGCCATCAGTGAGTCGGCAGGGGGCGAGGGTGCGAACATTCAGTACTTC,CAISESAGGEGANIQYF
TRBJ1-1,TRBV12-5,-,-,TGTGCTAGTGGTTTGGTACTTGGGGAGGGGATGAACACTGAAGCTTTCTTT,CASGLVLGEGMNTEAFF
TRBJ2-7,TRBV3-1/TRBV3-2,TRBD2,-,TGTGCCAGCAGCCAGAGCGGGGGCGGCTACGAGCAGTACTTC,CASSQSGGGYEQYF
TRBJ2-7,TRBV2,-,-,TGTGCCACGGTTAGCGGTCTCTCCTACGAGCAGTACTTC,CATVSGLSYEQYF
TRBJ1-2,TRBV9,-,-,TGTGCCAGCAGCGTGTCGCAGGGAGGCTATGGCTACACCTTC,CASSVSQGGYGYTF
TRBJ1-3,TRBV5-1,-,-,TGCGCCAGCAGCTTTTCTTCTGGAAACACCATATATTTT,CASSFSSGNTIYF
TRBJ1-2,TRBV30,-,-,TGTGCCTGGAGCCAACCCGACAGTAACTATGGCTACACCTTC,CAWSQPDSNYGYTF
TRBJ2-7,TRBV5-6,-,-,TGTGCCAGCAGCTTTCGGAGACGGGATTCCTACGAGCAGTACTTC,CASSFRRRDSYEQYF
TRBJ2-3,TRBV5-4,TRBD2,-,TGTGCCAGCAGTATTGGACTAGCGGGAGCGGGGCCAGATACGCAGTATTTT,CASSIGLAGAGPDTQYF
TRBJ2-2,TRBV4-1,TRBD1,-,TGCGCCAGCAGCCAAGGGACAGGAAACACCGGGGAGCTGTTTTTT,CASSQGTGNTGELFF
TRBJ1-2,TRBV5-8,TRBD1,-,TGTGCCAGCAGCTTGAATTACGGGACAGAAAATTACTATGGCTACACCTTC,CASSLNYGTENYYGYTF
TRBJ2-7,TRBV7-3,-,-,TGTGCCAGCAGCTTAGACACCTCCTACGAGCAGTACTTC,CASSLDTSYEQYF
TRBJ2-5,TRBV5-1,TRBD1,-,TGCGCCAGCAGCTTAGGGACAGCCGAACCCCAAGAGACCCAGTACTTC,CASSLGTAEPQETQYF
TRBJ1-2,TRBV11-2,-,-,TGTGCCACCACAGGGCCGGGCGGCTACACCTTC,CATTGPGGYTF
TRBJ2-2,TRBV5-1,-,-,TGCGCCAGCAGCTGGGGACGGGGAGGTCTTGTCGGGGAGCTGTTTTTT,CASSWGRGGLVGELFF
TRBJ2-1,TRBV6-5,-,-,TGTGCCAGCAGTTACATCGGGGGGCCTACCTACAATGAGCAGTTCTTC,CASSYIGGPTYNEQFF
TRBJ2-4,TRBV28,TRBD1,-,TGTGCCAGCAGGGGACAGACAACTAACATTCAGTACTTC,CASRGQTTNIQYF
TRBJ2-1,TRBV6-1,-,few,TGTGCCAGCAGTGAAGTGGAGGGTCACTACAATGAGCAGTTCTTC,CASSEVEGHYNEQFF
TRBJ2-1,TRBV7-9,TRBD2,once,TGTGCCAGCAGCACACCACGGGGACTAGCGGGAGAGTATGAGCAGTTCTTC,CASSTPRGLAGEYEQFF
TRBJ1-2,TRBV6-5,TRBD1,-,TGTGCCAGCAGTTACCAGGGGGCGAATGGCTACACCTTC,CASSYQGANGYTF
TRBJ2-3,TRBV29-1,-,once,TGCAGCGTTGCGGACAGAAAAGGAGATACGCAGTATTTT,CSVADRKGDTQYF
TRBJ2-7,TRBV2,TRBD1,-,TGTGCCAGCAGTCCCACGAAGACAGGGAACTACGAGCAGTACTTC,CASSPTKTGNYEQYF
TRBJ1-2,TRBV5-1,TRBD1,-,TGCGCCAGCAGCTTCGGGACAGGGTATGGCTACACCTTC,CASSFGTGYGYTF
TRBJ2-7,TRBV21-1,-,-,TGTGCCAGCACCGACAGGGGAAACGAGCAGTACTTC,CASTDRGNEQYF
TRBJ2-5,TRBV4-1,TRBD1,-,TGCGCCAGCAGCGATTTAGGGACAGGGGCTAAGACCCAGTACTTC,CASSDLGTGAKTQYF
TRBJ1-1,TRBV10-1,-,-,TGCGCCAGCAGTGCGTCTCGGGAGACTGAAGCTTTCTTT,CASSASRETEAFF
TRBJ1-2,TRBV4-1,TRBD1,-,TGCGCCAGCAGCCACACAACCCCTCGGGACAGGGGGAACTATGGCTACACCTTC,CASSHTTPRDRGNYGYTF
TRBJ1-2,TRBV29-1,TRBD1,-,TGCAGCGTCCACGGGACAGCCGATAACTATGGCTACACCTTC,CSVHGTADNYGYTF
TRBJ1-1,TRBV28,-,few,TGTGCCAGCAGTCGGGGTGGGAACACTGAAGCTTTCTTT,CASSRGGNTEAFF
TRBJ1-1,TRBV29-1,TRBD1,-,TGCAGCGTTATGACAGGGATGAACACTGAAGCTTTCTTT,CSVMTGMNTEAFF
TRBJ1-2,TRBV28,-,-,TGTGCCAGCATCCGATCGGGACAAATCTATGGCTACACCTTC,CASIRSGQIYGYTF
TRBJ2-7,TRBV19,-,-,TGTGCCAGTAGTATAGGGAGCGGGCTTTCCTACGAGCAGTACTTC,CASSIGSGLSYEQYF
TRBJ1-3,TRBV6-5,-,-,TGTGCCAGCAGTTACGACAACTCTGGAAACACCATATATTTT,CASSYDNSGNTIYF
TRBJ2-7,TRBV19,-,-,TGTGCCAGTAGTAAAGGGAGTTACGAGCAGTACTTC,CASSKGSYEQYF
TRBJ2-3,TRBV27,-,-,TGTGCCAGCAGTTGGGCCAGGGTCACAGATACGCAGTATTTT,CASSWARVTDTQYF
TRBJ2-5,TRBV6-5,-,-,TGTGCCAGCAGTTTACGGGTTGGGGAGACCCAGTACTTC,CASSLRVGETQYF
TRBJ2-2,TRBV24-1,-,-,TGTGCCACCAGTGATCAGTCAGGCACCGGGGAGCTGTTTTTT,CATSDQSGTGELFF
TRBJ1-1,TRBV24-1,-,-,TGTGCCACCAGTGATGCCCCTTCCCCCAGGGGAACGAACACTGAAGCTTTCTTT,CATSDAPSPRGTNTEAFF
TRBJ1-5,TRBV5-1,-,-,TGCGCCAGCAGCTTTGGAACAGGTGACAATCAGCCCCAGCATTTT,CASSFGTGDNQPQHF
TRBJ2-7,TRBV4-1,TRBD2,-,TGCGCCAGCAGCCAGAGGGCCGCCGACAAGACTAGCGGGGTATACGAGCAGTACTTC,CASSQRAADKTSGVYEQYF
TRBJ1-2,TRBV6-5,-,-,TGTGCCAGCAGTCCGGACAGTTACTATGGCTACACCTTC,CASSPDSYYGYTF
TRBJ1-1,TRBV9,-,-,TGTGCCAGCAGCCCTCCCCGGGAGCGGAACACTGAAGCTTTCTTT,CASSPPRERNTEAFF
TRBJ1-1,TRBV19,-,-,TGTGCCAGTTGGGGGCTTGTTGGTACTGAAGCTTTCTTT,CASWGLVGTEAFF
TRBJ2-5,TRBV28,-,-,TGTGCCAGCAGGGAGGAAGAGACCCAGTACTTC,CASREEETQYF
TRBJ2-1,TRBV5-6,TRBD2,-,TGTGCCAGCCTCATTATGGGGACTAGCGGGGGGGCCGATGAGCAGTTCTTC,CASLIMGTSGGADEQFF
TRBJ1-3,TRBV9,-,-,TGTGCCAGCAGCGTAGAACAGGGCTCTGGAAACACCATATATTTT,CASSVEQGSGNTIYF
TRBJ1-1,TRBV9,-,-,TGTGCCAGCAGCCCCCGGGGGAGGCAGAACACTGAAGCTTTCTTT,CASSPRGRQNTEAFF
TRBJ1-6,TRBV5-6,-,few,TGTGCCAGCAGCTTCAGGGTCCAATCTTCACCCCTCCACTTT,CASSFRVQSSPLHF
TRBJ1-1,TRBV6-5,-,-,TGTGCCAGCACCCAAAAACCGCGGATGAACACTGAAGCTTTCTTT,CASTQKPRMNTEAFF
TRBJ2-1,TRBV12-3/TRBV12-4,-,-,TGTGCCAGCGCGGTGAGCTCCTACAATGAGCAGTTCTTC,CASAVSSYNEQFF
TRBJ1-1,TRBV6-4,TRBD1,-,TGTGCCAGCAGGTTACAGGGGCAGGGGAACACTGAAGCTTTCTTT,CASRLQGQGNTEAFF
TRBJ2-1,TRBV5-8,-,-,TGTGCCAGCAGCCAGGGACTGGCCCAGGGTGAGCAGTTCTTC,CASSQGLAQGEQFF
TRBJ2-2,TRBV10-1,-,few,TGCGCCAGCTCACAGGACCCCTCGAACACCGGGGAGCTGTTTTTT,CASSQDPSNTGELFF